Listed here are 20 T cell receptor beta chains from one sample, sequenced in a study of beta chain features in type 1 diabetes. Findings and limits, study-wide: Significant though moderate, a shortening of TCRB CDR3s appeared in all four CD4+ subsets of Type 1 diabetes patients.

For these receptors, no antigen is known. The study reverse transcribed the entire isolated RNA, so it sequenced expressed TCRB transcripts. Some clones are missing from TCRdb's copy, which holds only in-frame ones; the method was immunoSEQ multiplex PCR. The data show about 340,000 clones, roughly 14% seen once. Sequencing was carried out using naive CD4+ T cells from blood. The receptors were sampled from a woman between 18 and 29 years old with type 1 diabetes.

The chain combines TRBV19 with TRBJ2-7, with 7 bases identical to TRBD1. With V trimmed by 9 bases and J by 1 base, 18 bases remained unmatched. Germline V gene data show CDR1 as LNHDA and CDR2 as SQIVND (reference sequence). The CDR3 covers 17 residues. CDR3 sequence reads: CASCSPQTGNLSYEQYV. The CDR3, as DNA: TGTGCCAGCTGCTCACCCCAGACAGGGAATCTTTCCTACGAGCAGTACGTC.

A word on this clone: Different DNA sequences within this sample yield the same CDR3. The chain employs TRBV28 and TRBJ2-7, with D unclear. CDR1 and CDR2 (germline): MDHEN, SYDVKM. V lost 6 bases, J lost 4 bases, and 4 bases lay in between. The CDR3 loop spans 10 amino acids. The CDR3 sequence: CASRSYEQYF. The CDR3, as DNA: TGTGCCAGCAGGTCGTACGAGCAGTACTTC.

CDR3: CAWSVGLYQPQHF. CDR3 nucleotides: TGTGCCTGGAGTGTCGGACTGTATCAGCCCCAGCATTTT. The J gene is TRBJ1-5, the V gene TRBV30; D is ambiguous. The germline CDR1 and CDR2 sequences are GTSNPN and SVGIG (reference sequence). The CDR3 totals 13 residues. V lost 0 bases, J lost 5 bases, and 8 bases lay in between. The variable domain in full, completed from reference TRBV30 and TRBJ1-5, reads SQTIHQWPATLVQPVGSPLSLECTVEGTSNPNLYWYRQAAGRGLQLLFYSVGIGQISSEVPQNLSASRPQDRQFILSSKKLLLSDSGFYLCAWSVGLYQPQHFGDGTRLSIL.

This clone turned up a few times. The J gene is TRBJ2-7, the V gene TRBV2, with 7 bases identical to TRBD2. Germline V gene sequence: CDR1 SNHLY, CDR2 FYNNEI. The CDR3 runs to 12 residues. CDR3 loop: CASSSGLPLISV. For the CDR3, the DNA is TGTGCCAGCAGCTCGGGACTACCCTTAATTTCGGTC.

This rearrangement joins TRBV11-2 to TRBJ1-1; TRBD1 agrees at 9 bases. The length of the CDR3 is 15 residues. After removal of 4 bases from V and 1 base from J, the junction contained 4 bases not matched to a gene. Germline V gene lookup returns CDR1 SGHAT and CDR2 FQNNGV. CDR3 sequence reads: CASSSRTGENTEAFF. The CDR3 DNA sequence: TGTGCCAGCAGCTCCCGGACAGGGGAGAACACTGAAGCTTTCTTT.

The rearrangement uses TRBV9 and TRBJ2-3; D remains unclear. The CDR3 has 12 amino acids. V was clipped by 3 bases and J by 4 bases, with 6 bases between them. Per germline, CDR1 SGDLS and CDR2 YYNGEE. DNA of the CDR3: TGTGCCAGCAGCGCCCTTGCAGATACGCAGTATTTT. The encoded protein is CASSALADTQYF.

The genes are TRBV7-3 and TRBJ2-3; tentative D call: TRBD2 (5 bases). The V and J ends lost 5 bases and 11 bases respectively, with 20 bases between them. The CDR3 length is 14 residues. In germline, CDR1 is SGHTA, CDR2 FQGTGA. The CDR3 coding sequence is TGTGCCAGCAGCCCAAAAGACTACCCGCCAAAGCAGTATTTT. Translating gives CASSPKDYPPKQYF.

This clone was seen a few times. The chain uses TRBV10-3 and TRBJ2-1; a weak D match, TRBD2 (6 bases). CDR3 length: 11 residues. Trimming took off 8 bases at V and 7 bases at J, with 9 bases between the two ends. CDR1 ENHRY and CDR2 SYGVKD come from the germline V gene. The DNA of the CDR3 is TGTGCCATCCGGGACTTGAATGAGCAGTTCTTC. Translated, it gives CAIRDLNEQFF.

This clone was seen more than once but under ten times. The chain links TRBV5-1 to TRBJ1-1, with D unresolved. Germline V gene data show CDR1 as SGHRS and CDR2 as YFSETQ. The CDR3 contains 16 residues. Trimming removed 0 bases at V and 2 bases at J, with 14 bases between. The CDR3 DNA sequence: TGCGCCAGCAGCTTGGGGGCAGGCAGACCCAACACTGAAGCTTTCTTT. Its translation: CASSLGAGRPNTEAFF.

This chain's CDR3 is CASSDGGQGVVNQPQHF. In DNA form, the CDR3 reads TGTGCCAGCAGTGACGGCGGACAGGGCGTAGTAAATCAGCCCCAGCATTTT. The chain carries TRBV6-4 and TRBJ1-5; 8 bases line up with TRBD1. The junction had 10 bases not matched to a gene; V was cut back by 2 bases and J by 4 bases. CDR1 and CDR2 from the germline V gene are MRHNA and SNTAGT. The CDR3 consists of 17 residues.

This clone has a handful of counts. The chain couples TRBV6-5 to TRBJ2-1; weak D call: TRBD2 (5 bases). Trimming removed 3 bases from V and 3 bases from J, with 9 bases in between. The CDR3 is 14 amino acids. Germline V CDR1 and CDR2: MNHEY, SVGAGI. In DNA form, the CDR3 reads TGTGCCAGCAGTTATTACGGGATCTACAATGAGCAGTTCTTC. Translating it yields CASSYYGIYNEQFF.

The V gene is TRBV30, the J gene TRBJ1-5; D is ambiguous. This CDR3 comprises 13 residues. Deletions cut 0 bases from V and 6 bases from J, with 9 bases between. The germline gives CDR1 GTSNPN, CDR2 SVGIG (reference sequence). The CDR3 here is CAWSVLFGQPQHF. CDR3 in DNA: TGTGCCTGGAGTGTCCTCTTCGGTCAGCCCCAGCATTTT. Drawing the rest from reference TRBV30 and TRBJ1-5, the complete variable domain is SQTIHQWPATLVQPVGSPLSLECTVEGTSNPNLYWYRQAAGRGLQLLFYSVGIGQISSEVPQNLSASRPQDRQFILSSKKLLLSDSGFYLCAWSVLFGQPQHFGDGTRLSIL.

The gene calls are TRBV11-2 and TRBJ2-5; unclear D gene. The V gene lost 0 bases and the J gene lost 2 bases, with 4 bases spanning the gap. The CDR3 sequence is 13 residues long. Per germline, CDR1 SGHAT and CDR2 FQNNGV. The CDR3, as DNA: TGTGCCAGCAGCTTAGACTTACAAGAGACCCAGTACTTC. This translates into CASSLDLQETQYF.

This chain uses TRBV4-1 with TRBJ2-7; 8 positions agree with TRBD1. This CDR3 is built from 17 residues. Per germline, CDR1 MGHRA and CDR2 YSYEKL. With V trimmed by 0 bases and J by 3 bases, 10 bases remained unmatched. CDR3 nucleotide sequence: TGCGCCAGCAGCCAAGATCCTTCGGCAGGGGGCATCTACGAGCAGTACTTC. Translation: CASSQDPSAGGIYEQYF.

CDR3 in DNA: TGTGCCAGCAGCCCAGGACAGGGCCATGGCTACACCTTC. Residues: CASSPGQGHGYTF. V gene TRBV7-9 combines with J gene TRBJ1-2; 8 positions agree with TRBD1. With V trimmed by 5 bases and J by 6 bases, 5 bases remained unmatched. CDR3 length: 13 amino acids. CDR1 is SEHNR, CDR2 FQNEAQ, per germline (reference sequence). Supplemented by reference TRBV7-9 and TRBJ1-2, the full variable domain reads DTGVSQNPRHKITKRGQNVTFRCDPISEHNRLYWYRQTLGQGPEFLTYFQNEAQLEKSRLLSDRFSAERPKGSFSTLEIQRTEQGDSAMYLCASSPGQGHGYTFGSGTRLTVV.

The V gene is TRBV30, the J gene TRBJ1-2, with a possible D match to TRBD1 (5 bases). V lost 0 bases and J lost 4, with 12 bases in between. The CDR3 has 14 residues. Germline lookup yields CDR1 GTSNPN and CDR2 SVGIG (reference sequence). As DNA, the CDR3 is TGTGCCTGGAGTGTAAATAGGGGCCTCTATGGCTACACCTTC. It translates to CAWSVNRGLYGYTF.

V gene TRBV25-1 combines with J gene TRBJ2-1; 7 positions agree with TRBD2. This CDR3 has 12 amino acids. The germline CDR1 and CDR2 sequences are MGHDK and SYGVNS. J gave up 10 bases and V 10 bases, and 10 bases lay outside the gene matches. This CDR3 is CATSPLAREQFF. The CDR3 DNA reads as TGTGCCACCTCTCCACTAGCGAGGGAGCAGTTCTTC.

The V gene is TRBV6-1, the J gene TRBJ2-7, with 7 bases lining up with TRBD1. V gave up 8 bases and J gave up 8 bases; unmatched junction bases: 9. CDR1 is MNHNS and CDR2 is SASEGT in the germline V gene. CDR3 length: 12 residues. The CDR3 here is CASRDSSNKQYV. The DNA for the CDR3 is TGTGCCAGCCGGGACAGTAGTAATAAGCAGTACGTC.

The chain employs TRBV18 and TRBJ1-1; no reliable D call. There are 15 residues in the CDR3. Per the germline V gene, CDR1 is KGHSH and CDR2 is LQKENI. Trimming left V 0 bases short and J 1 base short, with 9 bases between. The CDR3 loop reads CASSPPGIRNTEAFF. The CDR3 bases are TGTGCCAGCTCACCACCTGGCATCCGGAACACTGAAGCTTTCTTT.

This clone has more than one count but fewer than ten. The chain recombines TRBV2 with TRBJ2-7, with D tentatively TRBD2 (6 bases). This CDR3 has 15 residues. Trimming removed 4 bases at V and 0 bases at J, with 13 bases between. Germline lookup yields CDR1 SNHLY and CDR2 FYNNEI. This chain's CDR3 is CASSGRDWSSYEQYF. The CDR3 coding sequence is TGTGCCAGCAGTGGAAGGGACTGGAGCTCCTACGAGCAGTACTTC.